Below are 20 T cell receptor beta chains sequenced from a single sample in a study of cytomegalovirus exposure and HLA in healthy donors. The PCR used 60 Vbeta and 13 Jbeta primers. This table comes from immunoSEQ multiplex PCR, and its TCRdb copy is limited to in-frame clones, with some not included. Of 180,000 or so clones detected, 80% to 90% appear once; the ten largest clones hold about 10%. Sequencing was performed on PBMCs. The receptors stem from a man aged 18 to 29 in good health and CMV-seropositive.

The chain employs TRBV27 and TRBJ2-5; 7 bases align to TRBD1. The J call is in doubt because the DNA end fits TRBJ2-7 better. The CDR3 has 15 residues. Germline CDR1 reads MNHEY; CDR2 reads SMNVEV (reference sequence). The chain's CDR3 is CASTPSGTVLYEQYF. The CDR3 DNA sequence: TGTGCCAGCACTCCCTCGGGGACAGTGCTCTACGAGCAGTACTTC.

This clone was observed a handful of times. The gene calls are TRBV7-9 and TRBJ2-7, with a weak D call TRBD2 (6 bases). Per the germline V gene, CDR1 is SEHNR and CDR2 is FQNEAQ (reference sequence). Trimming stripped 0 bases from V and 5 bases from J, with 8 bases between. This CDR3 has 13 residues. This CDR3 reads CASSLAAGNEQYF. The CDR3 DNA reads as TGTGCCAGCAGCTTAGCGGCGGGAAACGAGCAGTACTTC. Complete variable domain (other parts from reference TRBV7-9 and TRBJ2-7): DTGVSQNPRHKITKRGQNVTFRCDPISEHNRLYWYRQTLGQGPEFLTYFQNEAQLEKSRLLSDRFSAERPKGSFSTLEIQRTEQGDSAMYLCASSLAAGNEQYFGPGTRLTVT.

For the CDR3, the DNA is TGTGCCAGCAGCTCGAAGGGAGCGTACCAAGAGACCCAGTACTTC. Its translation: CASSSKGAYQETQYF. V and J are TRBV5-4 and TRBJ2-5; tentatively, D is TRBD2 (5 bases). V was cut by 3 bases and J by 0 bases, with 12 bases left in between. The CDR3 runs 15 residues. Germline V gives CDR1 SGHNT, CDR2 YYREEE (reference sequence).

This chain joins TRBV29-1 and TRBJ2-2, with D perhaps TRBD2 (6 bases). V was cut by 6 bases and J by 2 bases, with 13 bases left in between. Germline assignment: CDR1 SQVTM and CDR2 ANQGSEA. The length of the CDR3 is 14 residues. CDR3: CSVYPGTNTGELFF. CDR3 sequence (DNA): TGCAGCGTCTACCCCGGGACTAACACCGGGGAGCTGTTTTTT.

The chain is built from TRBV12-2 and TRBJ2-7; the DNA was not used to check the table's D call, TRBD2. TRBV12-2 has pseudogene status. The CDR3 spans 18 residues. The CDR3 nucleotides are TGTGCAAGTCGGCACCAGCAGGGACGGGCGGGGTACTCCTACGAGCAGTACTTC. Protein product: CASRHQQGRAGYSYEQYF.

The chain couples TRBV21-1 to TRBJ2-3; whether TRBD2, the table's D call, matches the DNA was not checked. TRBV21-1 is a pseudogene segment. The CDR3 has 20 residues. This CDR3 reads CASSKEYLGTSGAFTDTQYF. The CDR3, as DNA: TGTGCCAGCAGCAAAGAATACCTGGGGACTAGCGGCGCATTCACAGATACGCAGTATTTT.

This rearrangement joins TRBV7-2 to TRBJ1-5; TRBD1 might be the D (6 bases). Germline lookup yields CDR1 SGHTA and CDR2 FQGNSA. V was pared by 4 bases and J by 8 bases, with 15 bases between. This CDR3 contains 14 residues. This CDR3 is CASSWGEGVEPQHF. In DNA, the CDR3 is TGTGCCAGCAGCTGGGGGGAGGGGGTAGAGCCCCAGCATTTT.

The V gene is TRBV13, the J gene TRBJ1-3, with no clear D. This CDR3 has 16 residues. The germline V and J ends were trimmed by 3 bases and 0 bases, with 12 bases remaining between them. Germline V gene sequence: CDR1 PRHDT, CDR2 FYEKMQ (reference sequence). As DNA, the CDR3 is TGTGCCAGCAGCTTCTGGCCGGGGAGCTCTGGAAACACCATATATTTT. Translation: CASSFWPGSSGNTIYF.

The chain recombines TRBV4-1 with TRBJ1-3; a possible D gene is TRBD1 (5 bases). There are 13 residues in the CDR3. Trimming took 4 bases from V and 8 from J, leaving 12 bases between them. CDR1 and CDR2 (germline): MGHRA, YSYEKL. CDR3 loop: CASSLGTVDTIYF. In DNA, the CDR3 is TGCGCCAGCAGCCTTGGGACTGTCGACACCATATATTTT.

The chain uses TRBV20-1 and TRBJ2-5; D gene unclear. Deletions cut 6 bases from V and 1 base from J, with 3 bases between. Germline CDR1 DFQATT, CDR2 SNEGSKA (reference sequence). The CDR3 sequence is 10 residues long. The CDR3 sequence is CSAAQETQYF. The CDR3 DNA sequence: TGCAGTGCGGCCCAAGAGACCCAGTACTTC.

The rearrangement joins TRBV5-1 to TRBJ1-2; D remains ambiguous. Trimming stripped 3 bases from V and 2 bases from J, with 14 bases between. The CDR3 spans 15 residues. Germline-derived CDR1 and CDR2 are SGHRS and YFSETQ. The CDR3 DNA sequence: TGCGCCAGCAGCTCGAATGCCGGGATAAACTATGGCTACACCTTC. This codes for CASSSNAGINYGYTF.

The rearrangement uses TRBV25-1 and TRBJ1-1, with D perhaps TRBD1 (6 bases). This CDR3 contains 15 residues. The germline gives CDR1 MGHDK, CDR2 SYGVNS. The V end lost 2 bases, the J end lost 4 bases, and 14 bases lay between the germline ends. The CDR3 DNA sequence: TGTGCCAGCAGTGAACACAGGGTAGAGGGCACTGAAGCTTTCTTT. Protein sequence: CASSEHRVEGTEAFF.

Details on this clone: The sample carries other DNA sequences with the same CDR3. The V and J genes are TRBV5-1 and TRBJ2-5, with 7 bases that match TRBD1. CDR3 size: 13 residues. Germline CDR1 is SGHRS and CDR2 is YFSETQ. J was trimmed by 1 base and V by 4 bases; bases with no gene match: 1. The CDR3, as DNA: TGCGCCAGCAGCAGGGACAGCCAAGAGACCCAGTACTTC. It codes for CASSRDSQETQYF. Full variable domain (outside the CDR3, taken from reference TRBV5-1 and TRBJ2-5): KAGVTQTPRYLIKTRGQQVTLSCSPISGHRSVSWYQQTPGQGLQFLFEYFSETQRNKGNFPGRFSGRQFSNSRSEMNVSTLELGDSALYLCASSRDSQETQYFGPGTRLLVL.

The chain is built from TRBV18 and TRBJ1-1; TRBD1 agrees at 8 bases. The CDR3 consists of 17 residues. CDR1 is KGHSH and CDR2 is LQKENI in the germline V gene. V trimming: 4 bases; J trimming: 5 bases; junction bases outside the gene matches: 15. CDR3 residues: CASSLRTGFVSGTEAFF. The CDR3 DNA reads as TGTGCCAGCTCACTTCGGACAGGGTTCGTTTCGGGTACTGAAGCTTTCTTT. Based on the CDR3 plus reference TRBV18 and TRBJ1-1, the full variable domain is NAGVMQNPRHLVRRRGQEARLRCSPMKGHSHVYWYRQLPEEGLKFMVYLQKENIIDESGMPKERFSAEFPKEGPSILRIQQVVRGDSAAYFCASSLRTGFVSGTEAFFGQGTRLTVV.

This clone was observed once. V gene TRBV7-7 combines with J gene TRBJ2-5; the match to TRBD2 covers 11 bases. J lost 0 bases, V lost 5 bases, and 2 bases had no gene match. The CDR3 is 15 residues long. CDR1 and CDR2 (germline): SSHAT, FNYEAQ (reference sequence). In DNA, the CDR3 is TGTGCCAGCAGCACTAGCGGGGGCTACCAAGAGACCCAGTACTTC. This sequence encodes CASSTSGGYQETQYF.

V and J are TRBV2 and TRBJ1-2; 9 positions match TRBD1. The germline CDR1 and CDR2 sequences are SNHLY and FYNNEI. The CDR3 has 13 residues. V lost 2 bases and J lost 8; bases outside the gene matches: 3. The CDR3 DNA is TGTGCCAGCAGTGAACGGGGGACAGGGGGCTACACCTTC. Protein product: CASSERGTGGYTF.

This CDR3 reads CASSLVPGTGYEQYF. As DNA, the CDR3 is TGTGCCAGCAGCTTAGTTCCCGGGACAGGGTATGAGCAGTACTTC. This sequence joins TRBV7-8 and TRBJ2-5; 9 nucleotides match TRBD1. Germline CDR1 and CDR2: SGHVS and FQNEAQ. There are 15 residues in the CDR3. After removal of 1 base from V and 11 bases from J, the junction contained 11 bases not matched to a gene.

The CDR3 protein is CSAAITDTQYF. The CDR3 coding sequence is TGCAGTGCAGCCATAACAGATACGCAGTATTTT. The rearrangement joins TRBV20-1 to TRBJ2-3; unclear D gene. CDR1 and CDR2 from the germline V gene are DFQATT and SNEGSKA (reference sequence). V gave up 6 bases and J gave up 3 bases, with 7 bases separating them. The CDR3 totals 11 residues.

The chain carries TRBV5-5 and TRBJ1-5, with 10 bases lining up with TRBD1. Germline trimming cut 4 bases from V and 5 bases from J; bases unmatched to any gene: 6. The CDR3 has 15 residues. CDR1 is SGHKS and CDR2 is YYEKEE in the germline V gene (reference sequence). The CDR3 DNA reads TGTGCCAGCAGCCAGACAGGGGGCCCTCATCAGCCCCAGCATTTT. This gives the protein CASSQTGGPHQPQHF.

The chain combines TRBV10-3 with TRBJ1-5, with D uncertain. V dropped 6 bases and J dropped 3 bases, with 12 bases sitting between them. CDR3 size: 14 residues. Germline V gene data show CDR1 as ENHRY and CDR2 as SYGVKD. CDR3 sequence reads: CAIRAGFDNQPQHF. The CDR3 DNA is TGTGCCATCAGGGCGGGGTTTGACAATCAGCCCCAGCATTTT.